The rows below give T cell receptor beta chains drawn from one sample of a study of cytomegalovirus exposure and HLA in healthy donors. Measured with immunoSEQ multiplex PCR; TCRdb has only the in-frame clones, and not every one. This sample has roughly 180,000 clones, with about 79% found just once. What was sequenced was PBMCs. Receptors were obtained from a man aged 50 to 59 in good health and CMV-seropositive. CDR3s include the opening cysteine and the closing phenylalanine or tryptophan. For some rows the clone size is stated as once, few or many, or as a class when expanded; others skip it.

V gene	clone size	J gene	CDR3 protein
TRBV27	.	TRBJ1-6	CASMWGGSSPLHF
TRBV25-1	.	TRBJ2-3	CASSDPSRTDTQYF
TRBV19	.	TRBJ2-7	CASSARRDSYEQYF
TRBV29-1	.	TRBJ1-2	CSAATDNYGYAF
TRBV4-1	.	TRBJ2-5	CASSQVGGQEETQYF
TRBV13	.	.	CASSRPREISYEQYF
TRBV4-3	.	TRBJ1-6	CASHPSGAGNSPLHF
TRBV6-6	.	TRBJ1-2	CASHPQGTGGDYGYTF
TRBV29-1	few	TRBJ2-5	CSVGGFQETQYF
TRBV27	.	TRBJ1-6	CASSPLDRVADSPLHF
TRBV4-2	few	TRBJ2-5	CASSQDWGLAEETQYF
TRBV11-2	.	TRBJ2-5	CASSLWRGQETQYF
TRBV19	.	TRBJ2-5	CASSVGGATQETQYF
TRBV6-1	.	TRBJ2-1	CASSERQGLNNEQFF
TRBV21-1	.	TRBJ2-7	CASSKANRTRNF
TRBV6-5	.	TRBJ1-4	CASSHDRGNEKLFF
TRBV6-6	.	TRBJ2-2	CASSYQGASGELFF
TRBV2	.	TRBJ1-6	CASRIWTGSNLPLHF
TRBV6-1	few	TRBJ2-3	CASSEGSGGPDTQYF
TRBV5-1	.	.	CASSPQDRGLHEQYF
TRBV27	.	TRBJ1-2	CASSFRQGEGYTF
TRBV7-2	.	TRBJ2-1	CASSTQRGGYNEQFF
TRBV6-4	once	TRBJ2-2	CASSSGGAGTGELFF
TRBV28	few	TRBJ2-5	CASSWGRKETQYF
TRBV10-3	once	TRBJ2-1	CAISEQKGQAGNEQFF
TRBV5-1	.	TRBJ1-3	CASSLYPDRVGDTIYF
TRBV19	.	TRBJ1-6	CASRTLNSPLHF
TRBV4-1	.	TRBJ1-5	CASSQVLAGNQPQHF
TRBV5-5	.	TRBJ2-5	CASSLIETQYF
TRBV5-6	.	TRBJ2-2	CASSLVTTGELFF
TRBV25-1	.	TRBJ1-6	CASLGQGGTPLHF
TRBV7-2	.	TRBJ2-5	CASSLGLAGGQETQYF
TRBV5-5	.	TRBJ1-1	CASSLMVRDRGGPEAFF
TRBV11-2	.	TRBJ2-1	CASSFTGTSGGEQFF
TRBV27	few	TRBJ1-2	CASSPGTNIYGYTF
TRBV6-5	.	TRBJ1-4	CASSPTATNEKLFF
TRBV27	.	TRBJ1-2	CASSFRDRVPYGYTF